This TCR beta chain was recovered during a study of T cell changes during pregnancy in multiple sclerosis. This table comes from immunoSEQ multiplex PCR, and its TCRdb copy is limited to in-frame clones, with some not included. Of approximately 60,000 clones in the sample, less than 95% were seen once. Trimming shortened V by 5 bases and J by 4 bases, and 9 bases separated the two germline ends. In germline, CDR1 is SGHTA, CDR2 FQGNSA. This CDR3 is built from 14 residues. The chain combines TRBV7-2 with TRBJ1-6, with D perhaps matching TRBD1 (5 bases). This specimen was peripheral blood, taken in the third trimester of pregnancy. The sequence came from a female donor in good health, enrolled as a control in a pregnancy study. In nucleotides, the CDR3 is TGTGCCAGCAGCGTGCAGGGATATAATTCACCCCTCCACTTT. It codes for CASSVQGYNSPLHF.